The text below deals with one TCR beta chain. Its specificity is unknown. The data derive from a study of OX40 agonist ivuxolimab in advanced cancers. About the research overall: Melanoma, hepatocellular carcinoma, head and neck or renal cell cancer occurred in dose-escalation patients. Partial responses were achieved by three patients, of whom one had hepatocellular carcinoma and two had cutaneous melanoma.

Method: immunoSEQ multiplex PCR; TCRdb's copy keeps in-frame clones and lacks some. The data contain 45,000 to 75,000 clones, about four fifths of them singletons. Per germline, CDR1 SNHLY and CDR2 FYNNEI. The CDR3 is made up of 13 amino acids. Trimming at V came to 8 bases and at J to 5 bases, leaving 5 bases not matched to a gene. Whole-study results and caveats: Clonal expansion among partial responders at 0.1-3.0 mg/kg ranked near the lowest. Dose levels from 0.1 to 3.0 mg/kg saw CD4+ and CD8+ blood T cells expand clonally by week 6.

This material consisted of CD4+ or CD8+ T cells sorted from blood, taken in a trial of the OX40 agonist ivuxolimab. The V gene is TRBV2, the J gene TRBJ2-5, with 10 bases fitting TRBD2. The TCR was taken from an adult with an advanced solid tumor such as melanoma, head and neck, liver or kidney cancer. The CDR3 here is CASHTTSGETQYF. In DNA form, the CDR3 reads TGTGCCAGCCATACGACTAGCGGGGAGACCCAGTACTTC.